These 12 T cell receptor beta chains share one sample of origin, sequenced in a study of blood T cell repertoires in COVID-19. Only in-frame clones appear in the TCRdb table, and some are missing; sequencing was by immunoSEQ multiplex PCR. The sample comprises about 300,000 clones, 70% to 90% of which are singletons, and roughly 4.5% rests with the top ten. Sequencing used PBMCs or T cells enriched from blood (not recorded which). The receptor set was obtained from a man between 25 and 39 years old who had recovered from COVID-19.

The CDR3 spells CASSLVPGSTDTQYF. The CDR3 region has the DNA TGTGCCAGCAGCTTAGTTCCGGGGAGCACAGATACGCAGTATTTT. J is TRBJ2-3 and V is TRBV7-9; D is possibly TRBD2 (5 bases). CDR1 and CDR2 from the germline V gene are SEHNR and FQNEAQ (reference sequence). This CDR3 has 15 amino acids. V lost 1 base and J 0 bases, leaving 8 bases between the germline ends.

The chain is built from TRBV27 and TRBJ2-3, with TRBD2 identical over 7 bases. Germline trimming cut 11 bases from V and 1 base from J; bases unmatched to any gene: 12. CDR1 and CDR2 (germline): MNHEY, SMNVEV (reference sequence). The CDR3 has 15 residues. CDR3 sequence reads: CAPGEGQGCTDTQYF. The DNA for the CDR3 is TGTGCCCCCGGGGAGGGGCAGGGCTGCACAGATACGCAGTATTTT.

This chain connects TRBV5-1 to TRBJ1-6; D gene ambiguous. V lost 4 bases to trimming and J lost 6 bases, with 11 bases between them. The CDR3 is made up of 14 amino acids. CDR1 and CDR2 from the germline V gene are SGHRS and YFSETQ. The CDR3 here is CASSGGGGNSPLHF. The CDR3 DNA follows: TGCGCCAGCAGCGGCGGAGGCGGTAATTCACCCCTCCACTTT. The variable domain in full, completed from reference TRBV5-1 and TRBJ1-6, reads KAGVTQTPRYLIKTRGQQVTLSCSPISGHRSVSWYQQTPGQGLQFLFEYFSETQRNKGNFPGRFSGRQFSNSRSEMNVSTLELGDSALYLCASSGGGGNSPLHFGNGTRLTVT.

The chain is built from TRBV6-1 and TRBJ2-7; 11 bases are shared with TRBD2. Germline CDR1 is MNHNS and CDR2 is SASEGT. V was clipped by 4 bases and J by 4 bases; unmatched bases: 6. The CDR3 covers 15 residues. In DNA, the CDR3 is TGTGCCAGCAGTGTAGCCGGGACTAGCGGTTACGAGCAGTACTTC. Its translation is CASSVAGTSGYEQYF.

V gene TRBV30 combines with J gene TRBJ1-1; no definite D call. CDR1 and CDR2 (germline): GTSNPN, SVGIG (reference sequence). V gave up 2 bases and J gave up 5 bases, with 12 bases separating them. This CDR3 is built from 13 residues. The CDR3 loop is CAWSRGIVTEAFF. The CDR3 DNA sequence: TGTGCCTGGAGTAGAGGGATTGTGACTGAAGCTTTCTTT. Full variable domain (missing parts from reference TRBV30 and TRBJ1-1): SQTIHQWPATLVQPVGSPLSLECTVEGTSNPNLYWYRQAAGRGLQLLFYSVGIGQISSEVPQNLSASRPQDRQFILSSKKLLLSDSGFYLCAWSRGIVTEAFFGQGTRLTVV.

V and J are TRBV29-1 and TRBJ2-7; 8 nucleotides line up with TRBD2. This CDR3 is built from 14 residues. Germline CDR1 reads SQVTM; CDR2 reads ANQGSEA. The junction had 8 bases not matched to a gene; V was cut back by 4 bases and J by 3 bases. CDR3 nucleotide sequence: TGCAGCGTTGGGCCGGGACTAGTTGTCTACGAGCAGTACTTC. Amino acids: CSVGPGLVVYEQYF.

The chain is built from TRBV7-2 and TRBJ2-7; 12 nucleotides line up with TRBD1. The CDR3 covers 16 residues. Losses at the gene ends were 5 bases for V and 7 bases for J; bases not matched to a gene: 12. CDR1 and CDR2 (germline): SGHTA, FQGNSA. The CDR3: CASSNPPGQGAREQYF. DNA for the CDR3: TGTGCCAGCAGCAATCCCCCGGGACAGGGGGCTAGGGAGCAGTACTTC.

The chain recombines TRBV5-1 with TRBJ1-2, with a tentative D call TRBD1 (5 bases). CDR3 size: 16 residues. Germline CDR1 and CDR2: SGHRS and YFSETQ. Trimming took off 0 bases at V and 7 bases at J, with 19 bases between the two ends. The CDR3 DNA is TGCGCCAGCAGCTTGGTATCAGGGAACGGTTTGAGTGGCTACACCTTC. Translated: CASSLVSGNGLSGYTF.

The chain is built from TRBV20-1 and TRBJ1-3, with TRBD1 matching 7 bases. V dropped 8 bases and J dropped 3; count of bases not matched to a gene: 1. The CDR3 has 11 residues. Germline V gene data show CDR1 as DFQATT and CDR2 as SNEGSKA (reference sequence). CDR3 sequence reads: CSTGVGNTIYF. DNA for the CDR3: TGCAGTACAGGGGTTGGAAACACCATATATTTT.

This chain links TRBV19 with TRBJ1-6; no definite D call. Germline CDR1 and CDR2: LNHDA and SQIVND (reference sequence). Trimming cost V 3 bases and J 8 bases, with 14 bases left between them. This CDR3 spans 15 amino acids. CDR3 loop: CASSILNRGDSPLHF. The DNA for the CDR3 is TGTGCCAGTAGTATCCTTAACCGGGGTGATTCACCCCTCCACTTT.

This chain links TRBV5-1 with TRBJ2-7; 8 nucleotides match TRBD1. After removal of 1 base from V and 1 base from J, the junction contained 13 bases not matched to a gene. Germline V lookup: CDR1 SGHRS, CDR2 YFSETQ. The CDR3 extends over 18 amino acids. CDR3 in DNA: TGCGCCAGCAGCTTGCCAGGGGGCGCTAGTATAGGGTCCTACGAGCAGTACTTC. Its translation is CASSLPGGASIGSYEQYF.

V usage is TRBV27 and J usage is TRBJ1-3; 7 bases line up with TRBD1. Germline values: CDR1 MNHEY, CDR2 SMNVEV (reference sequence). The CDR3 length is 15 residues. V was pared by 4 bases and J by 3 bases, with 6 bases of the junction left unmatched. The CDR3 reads CASSSLGQFGNTIYF. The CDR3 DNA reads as TGTGCCAGCAGTTCCCTGGGACAGTTTGGAAACACCATATATTTT.